This TCR beta chain is drawn from a study of beta chain features in type 1 diabetes. Study-wide background: Healthy donors and patients showed comparable age, gender and cell yields. Whole-study results and caveats: Patients with type 1 diabetes showed fewer VDJ junction insertions and more deletions. People with Type 1 diabetes carried modestly yet significantly shorter TCRB CDR3s in all four CD4+ subsets.

The authors reverse transcribed all of the isolated RNA, so sequencing captured expressed TCRB transcripts. Clones were read by immunoSEQ multiplex PCR, and TCRdb kept only the in-frame ones, dropping some. The sample has around 190,000 clones; 13% are singletons. This clone was seen a few times. The antigen remains undetermined. Sorted populations all had greater than 95% purity. The sequenced material came from central memory CD4+ T cells from blood. This sequence was found in a woman between 18 and 29 years old in good health.

The CDR3, as DNA: TGTGCCAGCAGCGAACCCCGCGGACTAGCGGGACGCAATGAGCAGTTCTTC. This gives the protein CASSEPRGLAGRNEQFF. The genes are TRBV5-6 and TRBJ2-1, with 12 nucleotides matching TRBD2. V lost 4 bases to trimming and J lost 6 bases; unmatched junction nucleotides: 11. The CDR3 has 17 residues. Germline values: CDR1 SGHDT, CDR2 YYEEEE.